This TCR beta chain was sequenced during a study of regulatory T cells in long-lasting Graves disease. Notes on the study in general: There was favoring of TRBV28, TRBJ1-2 and TRBJ2-5 in persistent disease.

Library construction for TCR beta used iRepertoire HTBI primers and Arm-PCR of CDR3 regions. As processed by the authors: Taken together, the samples had 60 to 80 TRBV and 14 TRBJ segments identified. TCRdb ran MiXCR on the multiplex PCR reads and lists one entry per CDR3 protein. The V and J calls were determined by TCRdb, not by the authors. In the table there are roughly 450,000 distinct CDR3 sequences, roughly 23% of which are singletons. This clonotype was found many times. Its antigen is undetermined. CDR1 MDHEN and CDR2 SYDVKM come from the germline V gene. V was clipped by 2 bases and J by 8 bases, with 7 bases between them. The CDR3 is 12 residues long. Regarding time point: persistent/refractory GD, antithyroid drugs over 5 years with positive TRAb. Extracted PBMC RNA gave rise to the TCR library. Patients were from an endocrinology department in Xi'an, China.

V usage is TRBV28 and J usage is TRBJ2-1; D not resolved. The sequence derives from a female donor with Graves disease. Sample: peripheral blood mononuclear cells (PBMCs), taken when the disease was refractory, from a patient treated with antithyroid drugs. DNA of the CDR3: TGTGCCAGCAGTTTACCTTGGCATGAGCAGTTCTTC. The encoded protein is CASSLPWHEQFF.